Shown below are 30 T cell receptor beta chains from a single sample sequenced in a study of response to subunit inactivated influenza vaccine. TCRdb used MiXCR to reprocess the RT-PCR reads, holding one entry per CDR3 protein. The sample yields about 480,000 distinct CDR3 sequences, 25% seen once. The sample in question was CD4+ T cells sorted from PBMCs, obtained 4 to 6 days after vaccination. These receptors were taken from a man aged 50 or older who received an inactivated influenza vaccine.

The chain has TRBV18 and TRBJ2-2; 7 nucleotides line up with TRBD2. Germline values: CDR1 KGHSH, CDR2 LQKENI. The CDR3 is made up of 14 amino acids. V trimming: 7 bases; J trimming: 4 bases; junction bases outside the gene matches: 6. The DNA of the CDR3 is TGTGCCAGCTTACGGACTAGACGCACCGGGGAGCTGTTTTTT. Protein product: CASLRTRRTGELFF.

This clonotype has a handful of counts. The chain has TRBV29-1 and TRBJ2-7; D is undetermined. Trimming stripped 5 bases from V and 5 bases from J, with 16 bases between. This CDR3 comprises 13 residues. CDR1 and CDR2 (germline): SQVTM, ANQGSEA. The CDR3 DNA reads TGCAGCGTTCAGACACCTTGGAGAGACGAGCAGTACTTC. Translating gives CSVQTPWRDEQYF.

The rearrangement links TRBV20-1 to TRBJ2-1; D ambiguous. The CDR3 has 10 amino acids. The germline V gene encodes CDR1 DFQATT and CDR2 SNEGSKA (reference sequence). Trimming took 4 bases from V and 11 from J, leaving 9 bases between them. The CDR3 sequence: CSAIPGQQFF. CDR3 DNA: TGCAGTGCTATCCCCGGCCAGCAGTTCTTC.

As regards this clonotype: Compared with germline, one end of the junction differs, possibly owing to a read error. The gene calls are TRBV20-1 and TRBJ2-4; possibly TRBD1 for D (6 bases). The germline V gene encodes CDR1 DFQATT and CDR2 SNEGSKA (reference sequence). This CDR3 spans 11 amino acids. Here the CDR3 reads CSAFLRDTWGF. The DNA for the CDR3 is TGCAGTGCTTTTTTAAGGGACACCTGGGGGTTC.

This clonotype was recorded many times. The chain carries TRBV20-1 and TRBJ2-7; TRBD2 matches 8 bases. From germline, CDR1 is DFQATT and CDR2 SNEGSKA (reference sequence). The CDR3 is made up of 11 amino acids. The ends lost 3 bases at V and 9 bases at J; junction bases unmatched: 4. CDR3 nucleotides: TGCAGTGCTAGGCAGCGGGAGTTGCAGTACTTC. It is translated as CSARQRELQYF.

The chain carries TRBV28 and TRBJ1-2; the match to TRBD1 covers 8 bases. V was pared by 4 bases and J by 2 bases, with 3 bases of the junction left unmatched. CDR1 and CDR2 from the germline V gene are MDHEN and SYDVKM. The CDR3 covers 14 residues. The CDR3 DNA is TGTGCCAGCAGTTCCGCAGGGGGCAACTATGGCTACACCTTC. Translated: CASSSAGGNYGYTF.

The genes are TRBV7-9 and TRBJ1-1; D is ambiguous. V was shortened by 3 bases and J by 4 bases, with 6 bases between the two germline ends. The V gene's germline CDR1 is SEHNR and CDR2 FQNEAQ (reference sequence). The CDR3 is made up of 12 amino acids. The CDR3 loop reads CASSFQSTEAFF. The CDR3 region has the DNA TGTGCCAGCAGCTTTCAGTCCACTGAAGCTTTCTTT.

The chain combines TRBV4-3 with TRBJ2-1, with 10 bases aligning to TRBD2. CDR3 length: 16 amino acids. The V and J ends lost 4 bases and 2 bases, in that order; junction bases with no gene match: 5. Germline loops: CDR1 LGHNA, CDR2 YSLEER. The CDR3 loop is CASSPWTSGTYNEQFF. CDR3 nucleotides: TGCGCCAGCAGCCCATGGACTAGCGGAACCTACAATGAGCAGTTCTTC.

The V gene is TRBV7-9, the J gene TRBJ2-7; D remains unclear. This CDR3 contains 14 residues. Per the germline V gene, CDR1 is SEHNR and CDR2 is FQNEAQ (reference sequence). Trimming took off 5 bases at V and 0 bases at J, with 11 bases between the two ends. In DNA form, the CDR3 reads TGTGCCAGCAGCAGTCACAGCGCCTCCTACGAGCAGTACTTC. This codes for CASSSHSASYEQYF.

V usage is TRBV20-1 and J usage is TRBJ1-3; possible D gene TRBD1, 6 bases. The CDR3 extends over 14 amino acids. With 6 bases removed from V and 1 base from J, the gap between germline ends came to 13 bases. Germline V gene sequence: CDR1 DFQATT, CDR2 SNEGSKA (reference sequence). CDR3 protein: CSADETGSGNTIYF. The CDR3, as DNA: TGCAGTGCCGATGAAACAGGGTCTGGAAACACCATATATTTT.

This sequence joins TRBV3-1 and TRBJ2-2; D call uncertain. V was pared by 2 bases and J by 4 bases, with 11 bases between. Germline CDR1 and CDR2: LGHDT and YNNKEL (reference sequence). The CDR3 loop spans 15 amino acids. CDR3 nucleotide sequence: TGTGCCAGCAGCCAAAGGCTAACCCTCACCGGGGAGCTGTTTTTT. Its protein product is CASSQRLTLTGELFF.

This clonotype came up many times. The chain carries TRBV29-1 and TRBJ1-2; D is ambiguous. The CDR3 sequence is 10 residues long. CDR1 and CDR2 (germline): SQVTM, ANQGSEA. Trimming removed 5 bases at V and 14 bases at J, with 15 bases between. This CDR3 is CSVTSDLRTF. DNA for the CDR3: TGCAGCGTTACGTCAGATCTAAGGACCTTC.

The chain joins TRBV10-3 to TRBJ1-5; D may be TRBD1 (6 bases). Germline V gene data show CDR1 as ENHRY and CDR2 as SYGVKD. V shed 2 bases and J shed 6 bases, with 8 bases lying between them. The CDR3 length is 13 residues. DNA for the CDR3: TGTGCCATCAGTGAGAAGGACAGTCAGCCCCAGCATTTT. Its protein product is CAISEKDSQPQHF.

This clonotype showed up just a few times. The chain employs TRBV12-3 or TRBV12-4 and TRBJ2-2, with a possible D match to TRBD1 (6 bases). This CDR3 spans 14 amino acids. Trimming cost V 6 bases and J 5 bases, with 13 bases left between them. CDR3 in DNA: TGTGCCAGCAGGCTCTCAGGGGAAACCGGGGAGCTGTTTTTT. As protein: CASRLSGETGELFF.

This clonotype was picked up one time. This chain uses TRBV20-1 with TRBJ1-4; possibly TRBD1 for D (5 bases). Germline-derived CDR1 and CDR2 are DFQATT and SNEGSKA (reference sequence). Trimming left V 5 bases short and J 5 bases short, with 9 bases between. This CDR3 is built from 12 residues. The CDR3 nucleotides read TGCAGTGCTGCGGCAGGGAATGAAAAACTGTTTTTT. As protein: CSAAAGNEKLFF.

This clonotype was found many times. The chain couples TRBV12-3 or TRBV12-4 to TRBJ2-4, with TRBD1 matching over 8 bases. This CDR3 has 14 amino acids. The ends lost 3 bases at V and 6 bases at J; junction bases unmatched: 4. The CDR3 nucleotides read TGTGCCAGCAGTTTGAGAGACAGGGGAAACATTCAGTACTTC. Translation gives CASSLRDRGNIQYF.

J is TRBJ1-1 and V is TRBV2; unclear D gene. The CDR3 totals 12 residues. Deletions cut 5 bases from V and 3 bases from J, with 7 bases between. CDR1 and CDR2 from the germline V gene are SNHLY and FYNNEI. The CDR3, as DNA: TGTGCCAGCAGTTACAGCGACACTGAAGCTTTCTTT. As protein: CASSYSDTEAFF.

The chain is built from TRBV29-1 and TRBJ1-2; TRBD1 is a possible D gene (5 bases). The CDR3 is made up of 13 amino acids. The V end lost 5 bases, the J end lost 7 bases, and 17 bases lay between the germline ends. Germline-derived CDR1 and CDR2 are SQVTM and ANQGSEA. CDR3 sequence: CSVRVGQGSGYTF. The DNA of the CDR3 is TGCAGCGTTCGGGTTGGACAAGGTAGTGGCTACACCTTC.

The J gene is TRBJ2-1, the V gene TRBV7-2; 10 bases agree with TRBD2. The CDR3 extends over 17 amino acids. The germline CDR1 and CDR2 sequences are SGHTA and FQGNSA. Trimming at V came to 5 bases and at J to 4 bases, leaving 11 bases not matched to a gene. Here the CDR3 reads CASSRGRPSGSYNEQFF. CDR3 nucleotides: TGTGCCAGCAGCCGCGGGAGGCCTAGCGGGAGTTACAATGAGCAGTTCTTC. The complete variable domain, with remaining parts taken from reference TRBV7-2 and TRBJ2-1, reads GAGVSQSPSNKVTEKGKDVELRCDPISGHTALYWYRQSLGQGLEFLIYFQGNSAPDKSGLPSDRFSAERTGGSVSTLTIQRTQQEDSAVYLCASSRGRPSGSYNEQFFGPGTRLTVL.

V and J are TRBV9 and TRBJ1-1; D perhaps matches TRBD1 (6 bases). This CDR3 spans 16 amino acids. Germline values: CDR1 SGDLS, CDR2 YYNGEE. V lost 4 bases and J lost 1, with 17 bases in between. The CDR3 protein is CASSRGGHPQNTEAFF. In nucleotides, the CDR3 is TGTGCCAGCAGCAGAGGGGGGCACCCCCAGAACACTGAAGCTTTCTTT.

This clonotype appeared a few times. The J gene is TRBJ2-5, the V gene TRBV29-1; TRBD2 matches 7 bases. The CDR3 spans 13 residues. Germline V CDR1 and CDR2: SQVTM, ANQGSEA. V lost 7 bases to trimming and J lost 5 bases; unmatched junction nucleotides: 10. The DNA for the CDR3 is TGCAGCGGTGGGACCGGGGGGATGGAGACCCAGTACTTC. Residues: CSGGTGGMETQYF.

The chain links TRBV7-2 to TRBJ2-1; 9 nucleotides line up with TRBD1. V trimming: 5 bases; J trimming: 5 bases; junction bases outside the gene matches: 7. The germline gives CDR1 SGHTA, CDR2 FQGNSA. This CDR3 contains 15 residues. The CDR3 bases are TGTGCCAGCAGCCCTGGGACAGGGCGGGACAATGAGCAGTTCTTC. As protein: CASSPGTGRDNEQFF.

This clonotype was counted only a few times. The chain combines TRBV12-3 or TRBV12-4 with TRBJ1-5; 7 positions agree with TRBD1. CDR3 length equals 14 residues. Unmatched junction bases numbered 4, after V lost 5 bases and J lost 3 bases. The CDR3 nucleotides are TGTGCCAGCAGTCCGGGACAGCACAATCAGCCCCAGCATTTT. Translating it yields CASSPGQHNQPQHF.

The V gene is TRBV4-3, the J gene TRBJ1-2; no clear D. The CDR3 runs to 15 residues. Trimming shortened V by 0 bases and J by 6 bases, and 14 bases separated the two germline ends. Germline V gives CDR1 LGHNA, CDR2 YSLEER. Here the CDR3 reads CASSQDQAYSDGYTF. DNA of the CDR3: TGCGCCAGCAGCCAAGATCAAGCCTATTCGGATGGCTACACCTTC.

The gene calls are TRBV7-9 and TRBJ2-6, with no clear D. This CDR3 is 16 amino acids long. Trimming removed 1 base from V and 0 bases from J, with 7 bases in between. In germline, CDR1 is SEHNR, CDR2 FQNEAQ (reference sequence). The CDR3 bases are TGTGCCAGCAGCTTAGGACCTAACTCTGGGGCCAACGTCCTGACTTTC. Encoded protein: CASSLGPNSGANVLTF.

Only a few counts were recorded for this clonotype. The chain combines TRBV12-3 or TRBV12-4 with TRBJ1-4; possible D gene TRBD1, 5 bases. The CDR3 has 15 residues. The germline V and J ends were trimmed by 1 base and 7 bases, with 13 bases remaining between them. The CDR3 coding sequence is TGTGCCAGCAGTTTAGAAGGGGCTAGGGGTGAAAAACTGTTTTTT. Residues: CASSLEGARGEKLFF.

This clonotype has at least ten counts. The V gene is TRBV6-1, the J gene TRBJ1-3, with 8 bases aligning to TRBD1. V trimming: 6 bases; J trimming: 3 bases; junction bases outside the gene matches: 13. The CDR3 has 17 residues. CDR1 is MNHNS and CDR2 is SASEGT in the germline V gene. The DNA for the CDR3 is TGTGCCAGCAGAGCAGACCGGGACAGGAGAGTTGGAAACACCATATATTTT. Amino acid sequence: CASRADRDRRVGNTIYF.

This chain uses TRBV12-3 or TRBV12-4 with TRBJ2-5; D perhaps matches TRBD2 (5 bases). V lost 6 bases, J lost 5 bases, and 16 bases lay in between. This CDR3 spans 14 amino acids. CDR3 DNA: TGTGCCAGCAGGTCAACTAGGGCCGGGGAGACCCAGTACTTC. Translation gives CASRSTRAGETQYF.

The chain is built from TRBV19 and TRBJ2-7, with TRBD1 matching 7 bases. The CDR3 sequence is 14 residues long. Germline V gene data show CDR1 as LNHDA and CDR2 as SQIVND (reference sequence). The V segment lost 6 bases and the J segment 3 bases; nucleotides outside the gene matches: 8. This CDR3 is CASSPGQTNYEQYF. The CDR3, as DNA: TGTGCCAGTAGCCCGGGACAGACCAACTACGAGCAGTACTTC.

This chain joins TRBV6-2 or TRBV6-3 and TRBJ1-1; the D gene is possibly TRBD1 (5 bases). Per the germline V gene, CDR1 is MNHEY and CDR2 is SVGEGT. The CDR3 extends over 14 amino acids. V lost 6 bases, J lost 6 bases, and 17 bases lay in between. The CDR3 sequence is CASSPLGQGPEAFF. The CDR3 coding sequence is TGTGCCAGCAGCCCCCTGGGGCAGGGCCCTGAAGCTTTCTTT.